The clone carrying this T cell receptor beta chain has just a few counts. The antigen remains undetermined. This entry belongs to a study of T-cell reconstitution after alpha-beta-depleted transplantation in children. Notes on the study in general: Roughly two months post-transplant, alpha-beta T cells reportedly originated from several hundred graft clones that had expanded. The study traced high day-60 TCRbeta diversity in some patients to surviving recipient T cells and thymic progenitors. At the one-year point after transplant, T-cell counts and TCRbeta diversity were found to come mostly from T cells that had been newly produced.

The trim removed 6 bases at V and 8 bases at J, leaving 14 bases unmatched. Germline V gives CDR1 MNHEY, CDR2 SVGEGT. The CDR3 spans 17 residues. Unique molecular identifiers were incorporated when the TCRbeta library was constructed. TCRdb redid the calling of the PCR reads with MiXCR, one entry per CDR3 protein. The sample has approximately 50,000 distinct CDR3 sequences, 5.5% to 7.5% seen once; the top ten hold 30% to 35%. The sequence derives from a female patient aged 2-9 years who had a stem cell transplant for aplastic anemia, so the T cells may come from the graft donor. This sequence joins TRBV6-2 or TRBV6-3 and TRBJ2-7; 15 bases are a match to TRBD2. Sequencing was performed on PBMCs, mostly from graft donor cells, taken 60 days after TCRalphabeta/CD19-depleted stem cell transplant. The CDR3 DNA follows: TGTGCCAGCAGAATACCGGGACTAGCGGGAGGACCCTTCCAGCAGTACGTC. Residues: CASRIPGLAGGPFQQYV.